This TCR beta chain originates from a study of cytomegalovirus exposure and HLA in healthy donors. The PCR made use of 60 Vbeta and 13 Jbeta primers. Data came from immunoSEQ multiplex PCR; TCRdb stores just in-frame clones and leaves some out. The table lists some 120,000 clones, over 60% of them singletons. V was cut by 2 bases and J by 6 bases, with 16 bases left in between. Germline assignment: CDR1 SNHLY and CDR2 FYNNEI. The CDR3 has 15 residues. Sequencing input: PBMCs. The TCR originated in a woman aged 60 to 75 in good health and CMV-seropositive. The chain carries TRBV2 and TRBJ1-2; possible D gene TRBD1, 5 bases. CDR3 in DNA: TGTGCCAGCAGTGAACATCAAGGGACTCTGGATGGCTACACCTTC. This sequence encodes CASSEHQGTLDGYTF.